These 15 T cell receptor beta chains were sequenced from one sample in a study of blood T cell repertoires in COVID-19. Assay used: immunoSEQ multiplex PCR; TCRdb lists only in-frame clones, some missing. The sample carries 150,000 to 200,000 clones, roughly 80% recorded once. The sequencing sample was made of PBMCs or T cells enriched from blood (not recorded which). Receptors were obtained from a man aged 45-60 years who had recovered from COVID-19.

The chain couples TRBV27 to TRBJ1-5; 8 bases are a match to TRBD1. Germline V gene sequence: CDR1 MNHEY, CDR2 SMNVEV (reference sequence). Trimming cost V 4 bases and J 8 bases; bases outside gene matches: 10. This CDR3 contains 15 residues. This CDR3 is CASSSGTGGREPQHF. CDR3 bases: TGTGCCAGCAGTTCAGGGACAGGCGGCAGGGAGCCCCAGCATTTT.

The J gene is TRBJ1-6, the V gene TRBV6-5; no firm D call. V was cut by 6 bases and J by 6 bases, with 12 bases left in between. In germline, CDR1 is MNHEY, CDR2 SVGAGI. This CDR3 is 14 amino acids long. CDR3 coding DNA: TGTGCCAGCAGCTTCACCGGGTTTAATTCACCCCTCCACTTT. Protein product: CASSFTGFNSPLHF.

The chain couples TRBV12-5 to TRBJ2-5, with 8 positions matching TRBD2. V trimming: 2 bases; J trimming: 5 bases; junction bases outside the gene matches: 7. This CDR3 has 15 amino acids. The germline V gene encodes CDR1 LGHNT and CDR2 FRNRAP. DNA of the CDR3: TGTGCTAGTGGTTTGAACGGGGGGGCCCGGGAGACCCAGTACTTC. It codes for CASGLNGGARETQYF.

The chain links TRBV21-1 to TRBJ2-7; the table's D call of TRBD2 was not tested on the DNA. TRBV21-1 is deemed a pseudogene. The CDR3 extends over 15 amino acids. The CDR3 protein is CARAGRRGLTYEQYF. CDR3 sequence (DNA): TGTGCCAGAGCCGGGAGGAGGGGGTTGACCTACGAGCAGTACTTC.

This clone has only one observation. This chain joins TRBV7-2 and TRBJ1-3; D unclear. Germline V gives CDR1 SGHTA, CDR2 FQGNSA. The CDR3 contains 13 residues. Trimming stripped 5 bases from V and 4 bases from J, with 9 bases between. CDR3 sequence reads: CASSAGGGNTIYF. The CDR3 DNA reads TGTGCCAGCAGCGCAGGAGGGGGAAACACCATATATTTT.

The chain links TRBV2 to TRBJ2-1; no clear D gene. V lost 3 bases, J lost 6 bases, and 6 bases lay in between. The CDR3 sequence is 12 residues long. The germline gives CDR1 SNHLY, CDR2 FYNNEI. CDR3 DNA sequence: TGTGCCAGCAGTGAGTCGGGCAATGAGCAGTTCTTC. Translated, it gives CASSESGNEQFF.

The rearrangement links TRBV9 to TRBJ2-7; possible D gene TRBD1, 5 bases. V was pared by 0 bases and J by 12 bases, with 16 bases between. The CDR3 totals 13 residues. Germline values: CDR1 SGDLS, CDR2 YYNGEE. The CDR3 loop reads CASSVDLWGRPYF. CDR3 DNA sequence: TGTGCCAGCAGCGTAGATTTATGGGGCCGCCCGTACTTC.

The chain links TRBV5-6 to TRBJ1-3; D may be TRBD1 (6 bases). Trimming took 5 bases from V and 1 from J, leaving 10 bases between them. This CDR3 is 14 amino acids long. Germline CDR1 is SGHDT and CDR2 is YYEEEE. The CDR3 DNA sequence: TGTGCCAGCAGACTGGGACAATCTGGAAACACCATATATTTT. Protein product: CASRLGQSGNTIYF.

The V call is TRBV18, the J call TRBJ1-2; D unclear. V was cut by 2 bases and J by 4 bases, with 17 bases left in between. Per germline, CDR1 KGHSH and CDR2 LQKENI. This CDR3 comprises 16 residues. The CDR3 spells CASSPSDTTLAYGYTF. CDR3 sequence (DNA): TGTGCCAGCTCACCAAGTGACACCACCTTGGCCTATGGCTACACCTTC.

The chain's CDR3 is CASSGQILTGGGWNEKLFF. CDR3 DNA: TGTGCCAGCAGCGGCCAGATCCTGACAGGGGGCGGTTGGAATGAAAAACTGTTTTTT. This rearrangement joins TRBV7-9 to TRBJ1-4, with TRBD1 identical over 10 bases. CDR1 SEHNR and CDR2 FQNEAQ come from the germline V gene (reference sequence). The trim removed 5 bases at V and 5 bases at J, leaving 17 bases unmatched. The CDR3 covers 19 residues. Variable domain in full (rest from reference TRBV7-9 and TRBJ1-4): DTGVSQNPRHKITKRGQNVTFRCDPISEHNRLYWYRQTLGQGPEFLTYFQNEAQLEKSRLLSDRFSAERPKGSFSTLEIQRTEQGDSAMYLCASSGQILTGGGWNEKLFFGSGTQLSVL.

This CDR3 is CASIRDSGGNQPQHF. CDR3 DNA: TGTGCCAGCATTCGGGACTCTGGGGGCAATCAGCCCCAGCATTTT. V is TRBV2 and J is TRBJ1-5; possible D gene TRBD1, 5 bases. Trimming stripped 7 bases from V and 2 bases from J, with 15 bases between. Germline CDR1 reads SNHLY; CDR2 reads FYNNEI. There are 15 residues in the CDR3.

The J gene is TRBJ2-1, the V gene TRBV7-8; 9 bases fit TRBD1. Germline V gives CDR1 SGHVS, CDR2 FQNEAQ. V dropped 2 bases and J dropped 3; count of bases not matched to a gene: 2. The CDR3 sequence is 15 residues long. For the CDR3, the DNA is TGTGCCAGCAGCTTATCGGGACAGGGCTACAATGAGCAGTTCTTC. This translates into CASSLSGQGYNEQFF.

CDR3 sequence (DNA): TGCAGCGTACGCCGGACTAGCGGGCCCTACGAGCAGTACTTC. Residues: CSVRRTSGPYEQYF. V gene TRBV29-1 combines with J gene TRBJ2-7, with 11 bases that match TRBD2. V shed 6 bases, J shed 2 bases, and the junction held 6 bases outside the gene matches. Germline V gene sequence: CDR1 SQVTM, CDR2 ANQGSEA. The CDR3 is 14 residues long.

V usage is TRBV20-1 and J usage is TRBJ2-7; D is perhaps TRBD2 (5 bases). The CDR3 runs 11 residues. Germline V gives CDR1 DFQATT, CDR2 SNEGSKA (reference sequence). The V end was cut by 6 bases, the J end by 5 bases, with 11 bases between. CDR3 in DNA: TGCAGTGCCCCCGGGGAAAACGAGCAGTACTTC. Translating gives CSAPGENEQYF.

The chain links TRBV2 to TRBJ2-7; TRBD1 might be the D (6 bases). CDR1 is SNHLY and CDR2 is FYNNEI in the germline V gene. V lost 3 bases and J lost 4, with 16 bases in between. CDR3 length equals 15 residues. CDR3 loop: CASSDARGLGYEQYF. DNA for the CDR3: TGTGCCAGCAGTGACGCCAGGGGCCTAGGTTACGAGCAGTACTTC.